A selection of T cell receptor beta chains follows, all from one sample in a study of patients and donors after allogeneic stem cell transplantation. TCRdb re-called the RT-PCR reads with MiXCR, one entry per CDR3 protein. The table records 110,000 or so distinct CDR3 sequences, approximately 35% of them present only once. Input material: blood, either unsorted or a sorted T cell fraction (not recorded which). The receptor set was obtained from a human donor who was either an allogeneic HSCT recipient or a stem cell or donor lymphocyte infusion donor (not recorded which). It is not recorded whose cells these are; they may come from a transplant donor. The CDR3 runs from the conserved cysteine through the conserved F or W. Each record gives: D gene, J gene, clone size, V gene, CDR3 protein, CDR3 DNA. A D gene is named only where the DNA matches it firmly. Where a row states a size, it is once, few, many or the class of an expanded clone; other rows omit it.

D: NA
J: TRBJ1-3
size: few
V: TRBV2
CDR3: CASSDAGRNTIYF
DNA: TGTGCCAGCAGTGATGCAGGGCGGAACACCATATATTTT

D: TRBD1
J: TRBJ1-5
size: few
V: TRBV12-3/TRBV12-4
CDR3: CASRTGANQPQHF
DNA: TGTGCCAGCAGGACAGGGGCGAATCAGCCCCAGCATTTT

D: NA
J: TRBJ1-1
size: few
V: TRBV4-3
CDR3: CASSQDASYYSNTEAFF
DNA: TGCGCCAGCAGCCAAGATGCCAGCTACTATTCGAACACTGAAGCTTTCTTT

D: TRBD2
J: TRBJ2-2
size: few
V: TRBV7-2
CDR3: CASSKTSGANTGELFF
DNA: TGTGCCAGCAGCAAGACTAGCGGGGCGAACACCGGGGAGCTGTTTTTT

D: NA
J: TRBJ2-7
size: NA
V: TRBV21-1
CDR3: CASSNWTSSYEQYF
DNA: TGTGCCAGCAGCAATTGGACTAGCTCCTACGAGCAGTACTTC

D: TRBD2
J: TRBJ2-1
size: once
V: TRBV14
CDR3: CASSHGLAVVGEQFF
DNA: TGTGCCAGCAGCCATGGTCTAGCGGTCGTCGGAGAGCAGTTCTTC

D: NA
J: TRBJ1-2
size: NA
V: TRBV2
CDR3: CASIPQETAGYTF
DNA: TGTGCCAGCATTCCCCAGGAGACGGCTGGCTACACCTTC

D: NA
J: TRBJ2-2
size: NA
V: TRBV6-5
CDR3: CASSLYPGGNTGELFF
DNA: TGTGCCAGCAGTTTATATCCGGGCGGGAACACCGGGGAGCTGTTTTTT

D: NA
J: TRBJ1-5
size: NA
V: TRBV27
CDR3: CASSLIPNQPQHF
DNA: TGTGCCAGCAGCCTCATCCCGAATCAGCCCCAGCATTTT

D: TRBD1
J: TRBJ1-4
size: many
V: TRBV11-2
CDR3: CASSLVTGGNEKLFF
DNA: TGTGCCAGCAGCTTAGTTACAGGGGGGAATGAAAAACTGTTTTTT

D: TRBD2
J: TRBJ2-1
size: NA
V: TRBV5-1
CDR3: CASSSGTATNEQFF
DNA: TGCGCCAGCAGCAGCGGGACGGCTACCAATGAGCAGTTCTTC

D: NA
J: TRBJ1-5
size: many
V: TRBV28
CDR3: CASKRDTYQPQHF
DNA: TGTGCCAGCAAGCGGGACACCTATCAGCCCCAGCATTTT

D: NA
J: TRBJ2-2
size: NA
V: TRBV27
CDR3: CASSGRRTGELFF
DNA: TGTGCCAGCAGTGGAAGAAGGACCGGGGAGCTGTTTTTT

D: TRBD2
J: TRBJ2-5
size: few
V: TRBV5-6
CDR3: CASSLGLAGRETQYF
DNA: TGTGCCAGCAGCTTGGGGCTAGCGGGTAGGGAGACCCAGTACTTC

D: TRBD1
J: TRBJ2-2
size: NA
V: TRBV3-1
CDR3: CASSRTGTNTGELFF
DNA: TGTGCCAGCAGTCGGACAGGGACGAACACCGGGGAGCTGTTTTTT

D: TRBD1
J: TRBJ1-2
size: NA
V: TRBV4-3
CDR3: CASSQEGTGAYGYTF
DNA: TGCGCCAGCAGCCAAGAAGGGACAGGTGCTTATGGCTACACCTTC

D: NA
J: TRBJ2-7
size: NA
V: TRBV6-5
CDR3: CASSYGGSYEQYF
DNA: TGTGCCAGCAGTTACGGAGGTTCCTACGAGCAGTACTTC

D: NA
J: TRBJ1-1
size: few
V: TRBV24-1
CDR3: CATSDPGLPEAFF
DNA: TGTGCCACCAGTGACCCGGGACTGCCCGAAGCTTTCTTT

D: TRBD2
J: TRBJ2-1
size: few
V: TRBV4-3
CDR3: CASSQDPAGEWEQFF
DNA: TGCGCCAGCAGCCAAGATCCAGCGGGAGAGTGGGAGCAGTTCTTC

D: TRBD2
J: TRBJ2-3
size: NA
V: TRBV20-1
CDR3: CSARVPAGGDTQYF
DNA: TGCAGTGCTAGAGTCCCAGCGGGGGGAGATACGCAGTATTTT

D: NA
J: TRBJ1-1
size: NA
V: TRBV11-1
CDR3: CASSRAFEAFF
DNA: TGTGCCAGCAGCCGGGCATTTGAAGCTTTCTTT

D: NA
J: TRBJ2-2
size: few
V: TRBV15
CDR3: CATSRDVGVELFF
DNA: TGTGCCACCAGCAGAGATGTAGGGGTGGAGCTGTTTTTT

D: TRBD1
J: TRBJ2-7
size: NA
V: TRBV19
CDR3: CASSIDRDYEQYF
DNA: TGTGCCAGTAGTATTGACAGGGACTACGAGCAGTACTTC

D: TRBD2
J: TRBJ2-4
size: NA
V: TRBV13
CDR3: CASTLRGRTSGRAGAKNIQYF
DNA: TGTGCCAGCACCCTACGTGGGAGGACTAGCGGGAGGGCGGGGGCCAAAAACATTCAGTACTTC

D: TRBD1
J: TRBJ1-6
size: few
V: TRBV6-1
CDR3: CASSIDRDGNSPLHF
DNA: TGTGCCAGCAGTATTGACAGGGACGGTAATTCACCCCTCCACTTT

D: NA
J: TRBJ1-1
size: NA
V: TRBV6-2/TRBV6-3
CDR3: CASSKAGSLTEAFF
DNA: TGTGCCAGCAGCAAGGCGGGGAGTCTGACTGAAGCTTTCTTT

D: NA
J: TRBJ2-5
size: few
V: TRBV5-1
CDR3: CASSSLSVLETQYF
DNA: TGCGCCAGCAGCTCACTTAGCGTGTTGGAGACCCAGTACTTC

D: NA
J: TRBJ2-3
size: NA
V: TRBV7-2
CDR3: CASSLAGISTDTQYF
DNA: TGTGCCAGCAGCTTGGCAGGGATTAGCACAGATACGCAGTATTTT

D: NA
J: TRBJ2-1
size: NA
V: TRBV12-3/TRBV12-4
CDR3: CASTSGYNEQFF
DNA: TGTGCCAGCACCTCGGGCTACAATGAGCAGTTCTTC

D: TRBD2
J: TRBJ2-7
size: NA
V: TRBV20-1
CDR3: CSAGRAHEQYF
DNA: TGCAGTGCCGGGAGGGCCCACGAGCAGTACTTC

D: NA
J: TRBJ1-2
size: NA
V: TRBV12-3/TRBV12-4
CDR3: CASRGKVHYGYTF
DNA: TGTGCCAGCAGGGGAAAAGTTCACTATGGCTACACCTTC

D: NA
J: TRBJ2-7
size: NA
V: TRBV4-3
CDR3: CASSQDSLASYEQYF
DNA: TGCGCCAGCAGCCAAGATAGCCTAGCTAGCTACGAGCAGTACTTC

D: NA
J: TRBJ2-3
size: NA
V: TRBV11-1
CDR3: CASSSRARKSTDTQYF
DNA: TGTGCCAGCAGCTCCCGGGCCCGAAAAAGCACAGATACGCAGTATTTT

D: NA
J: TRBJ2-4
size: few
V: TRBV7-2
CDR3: CASSPGLAKNIQYF
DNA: TGTGCCAGCAGCCCAGGGCTAGCCAAAAACATTCAGTACTTC

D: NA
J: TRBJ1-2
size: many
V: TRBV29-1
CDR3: CSALRGNYGYTF
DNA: TGCAGCGCTCTGAGAGGGAACTATGGCTACACCTTC

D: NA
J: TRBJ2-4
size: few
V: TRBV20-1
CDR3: CSAREPTRDIQYF
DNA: TGCAGTGCTAGAGAGCCGACGAGGGACATTCAGTACTTC

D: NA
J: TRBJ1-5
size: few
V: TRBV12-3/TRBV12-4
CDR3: CASSINTSNQPQHF
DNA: TGTGCCAGCAGTATTAACACGAGCAATCAGCCCCAGCATTTT

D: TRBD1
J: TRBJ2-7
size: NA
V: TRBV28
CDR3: CASRTGGGSYEQYF
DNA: TGTGCCAGCAGGACAGGGGGAGGGTCCTACGAGCAGTACTTC

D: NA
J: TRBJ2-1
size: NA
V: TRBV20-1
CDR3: CSASGSGNEQFF
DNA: TGCAGTGCTAGCGGGAGCGGCAATGAGCAGTTCTTC

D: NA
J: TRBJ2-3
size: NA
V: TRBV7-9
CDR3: CASSPPRRSVWVDTQYF
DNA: TGTGCCAGCAGCCCCCCAAGGCGGAGCGTCTGGGTAGATACGCAGTATTTT

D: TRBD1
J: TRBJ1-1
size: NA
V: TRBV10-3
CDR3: CAIRDRGGLNTEAFF
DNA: TGTGCCATCAGGGACAGGGGGGGATTGAACACTGAAGCTTTCTTT

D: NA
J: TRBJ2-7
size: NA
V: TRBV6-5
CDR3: CASSYSRPGPYEQYF
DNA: TGTGCCAGCAGTTACTCGAGGCCGGGACCCTACGAGCAGTACTTC

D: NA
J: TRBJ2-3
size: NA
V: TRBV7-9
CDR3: CASSLRTPDTQYF
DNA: TGTGCCAGCAGCTTAAGAACCCCAGATACGCAGTATTTT

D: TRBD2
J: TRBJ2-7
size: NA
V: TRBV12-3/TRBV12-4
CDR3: CASSPGTSVFYEQYF
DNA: TGTGCCAGCAGCCCCGGGACTAGCGTATTCTACGAGCAGTACTTC

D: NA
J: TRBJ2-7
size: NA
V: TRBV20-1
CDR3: CSAQPGPPYEQYF
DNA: TGCAGTGCCCAGCCGGGACCACCCTACGAGCAGTACTTC

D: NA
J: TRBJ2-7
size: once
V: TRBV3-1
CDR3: CASSQVVYEQYF
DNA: TGTGCCAGCAGCCAAGTTGTCTACGAGCAGTACTTC

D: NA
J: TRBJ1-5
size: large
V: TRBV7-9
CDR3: CASSSSGNQPQHF
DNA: TGTGCCAGCAGCTCTTCTGGCAATCAGCCCCAGCATTTT

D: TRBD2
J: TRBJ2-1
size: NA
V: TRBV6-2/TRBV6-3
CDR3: CASRGGTSGNHNEQFF
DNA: TGTGCCAGCAGGGGGGGGACTAGCGGGAACCACAATGAGCAGTTCTTC